This T cell receptor beta chain was sequenced for a study of cytomegalovirus exposure and HLA in healthy donors. V lost 3 bases and J lost 3; bases outside the gene matches: 5. There are 15 residues in the CDR3. The V gene's germline CDR1 is LNHDA and CDR2 SQIVND (reference sequence). The PCR contained 60 Vbeta and 13 Jbeta primers. Sequencing used immunoSEQ multiplex PCR; TCRdb keeps in-frame clones, though not all of them. The data show 200,000 or so clones, more than 60% seen once. Sequenced: PBMCs. The receptor's source is a man between 40 and 49 years old in good health and CMV-seronegative. V usage is TRBV19 and J usage is TRBJ2-1; 7 bases fit TRBD2. The CDR3 nucleotides are TGTGCCAGTAGTATTCCGGGACTATACTACAATGAGCAGTTCTTC. This codes for CASSIPGLYYNEQFF.